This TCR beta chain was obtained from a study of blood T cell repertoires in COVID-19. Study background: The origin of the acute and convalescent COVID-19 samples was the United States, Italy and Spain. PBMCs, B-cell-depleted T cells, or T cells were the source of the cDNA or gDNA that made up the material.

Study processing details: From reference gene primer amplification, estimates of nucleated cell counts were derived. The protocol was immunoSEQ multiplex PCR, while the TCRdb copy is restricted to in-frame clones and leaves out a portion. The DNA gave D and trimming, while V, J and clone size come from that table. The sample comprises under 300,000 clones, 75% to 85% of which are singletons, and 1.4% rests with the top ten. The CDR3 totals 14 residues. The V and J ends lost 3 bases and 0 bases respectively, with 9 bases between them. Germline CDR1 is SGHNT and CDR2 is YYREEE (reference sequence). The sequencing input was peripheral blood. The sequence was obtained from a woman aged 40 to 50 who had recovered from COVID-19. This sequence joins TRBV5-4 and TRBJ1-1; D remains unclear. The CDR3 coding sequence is TGTGCCAGCAGCTCACATATTATGAACACTGAAGCTTTCTTT. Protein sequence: CASSSHIMNTEAFF.